These 4 T cell receptor beta chains share one sample of origin, sequenced in a study of identical twins. TCRdb re-derived calls from the 5' RACE reads in MiXCR, one entry per CDR3 protein. The table lists 450,000 or so distinct CDR3 sequences, roughly 26% of them singletons, with about 2.7% in the top ten. This sample was also put to use in a study of T cells expressing NK-cell markers.

Sequencing used CD4+ T cells sorted from blood. These receptors were taken from a woman younger than 35 in good health.

V is TRBV25-1 and J is TRBJ2-6; D ambiguous. The CDR3 length is 13 residues. The V and J ends lost 5 bases and 4 bases respectively, with 6 bases between them. CDR1 MGHDK and CDR2 SYGVNS come from the germline V gene. The CDR3 loop is CASSWAGANVLTF. CDR3 DNA: TGTGCCAGCAGTTGGGCCGGGGCCAACGTCCTGACTTTC.

The J gene is TRBJ2-5, the V gene TRBV20-1, with D possibly being TRBD2 (5 bases). CDR3 length: 12 residues. Looked up from germline, CDR1 is DFQATT and CDR2 is SNEGSKA (reference sequence). Trimming shortened V by 3 bases and J by 4 bases, and 9 bases separated the two germline ends. In DNA, the CDR3 is TGCAGTGCTAGCGGGGTTGGAGAGACCCAGTACTTC. Its protein is CSASGVGETQYF.

This clonotype was counted a few times. The chain recombines TRBV6-2 or TRBV6-3 with TRBJ2-1; weak D call: TRBD2 (6 bases). This CDR3 spans 14 amino acids. Trimming left V 6 bases short and J 7 bases short, with 16 bases between. Germline V gene data show CDR1 as MNHEY and CDR2 as SVGEGT. This CDR3 is CASRWDSLGNEQFF. CDR3 nucleotide sequence: TGTGCCAGCAGATGGGACTCCCTGGGGAATGAGCAGTTCTTC.

The V call is TRBV18, the J call TRBJ1-1, with D maybe TRBD1 (6 bases). The CDR3 spans 15 residues. Germline V gives CDR1 KGHSH, CDR2 LQKENI. Trimming stripped 3 bases from V and 4 bases from J, with 15 bases between. The DNA of the CDR3 is TGTGCCAGCTCACCTATCGGCCAGGGGTTCACTGAAGCTTTCTTT. Its translation is CASSPIGQGFTEAFF.